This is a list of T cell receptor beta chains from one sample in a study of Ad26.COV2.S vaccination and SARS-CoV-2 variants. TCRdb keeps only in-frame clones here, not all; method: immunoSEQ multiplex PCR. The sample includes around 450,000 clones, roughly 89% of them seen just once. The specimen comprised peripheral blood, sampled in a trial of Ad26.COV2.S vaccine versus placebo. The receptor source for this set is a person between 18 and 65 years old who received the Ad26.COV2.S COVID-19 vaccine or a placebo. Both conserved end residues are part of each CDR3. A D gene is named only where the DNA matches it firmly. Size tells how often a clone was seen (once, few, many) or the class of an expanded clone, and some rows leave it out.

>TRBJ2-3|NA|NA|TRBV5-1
CASSFGTLTDTQYF
TGCGCCAGCAGCTTTGGGACCCTCACAGATACGCAGTATTTT
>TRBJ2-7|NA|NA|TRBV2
CASSEQQPAGEQYF
TGTGCCAGCAGTGAACAGCAGCCGGCGGGCGAGCAGTACTTC
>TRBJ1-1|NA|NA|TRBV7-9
CASSPPRGSPEAFF
TGTGCCAGCAGCCCCCCGCGAGGTAGTCCTGAAGCTTTCTTT
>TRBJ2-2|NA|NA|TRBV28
CASRHTDTGELFF
TGTGCCAGCAGACACACAGACACCGGGGAGCTGTTTTTT
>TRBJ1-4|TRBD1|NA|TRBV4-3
CASSQGGGGQGGYEKLFF
TGCGCCAGCAGCCAAGGTGGGGGAGGCCAGGGGGGATATGAAAAACTGTTTTTT
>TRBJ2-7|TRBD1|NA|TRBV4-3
CASSLSRGQPYEQYF
TGCGCCAGCAGCCTTTCTCGGGGACAGCCCTACGAGCAGTACTTC
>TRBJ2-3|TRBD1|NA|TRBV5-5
CASSWDRRPDTQYF
TGTGCCAGCAGCTGGGACAGGCGCCCAGATACGCAGTATTTT
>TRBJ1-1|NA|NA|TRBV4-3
CASSHQWTTGGEAFF
TGCGCCAGCAGCCACCAATGGACGACTGGGGGTGAAGCTTTCTTT
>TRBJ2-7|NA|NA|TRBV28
CASKPGHFKEQYF
TGTGCCAGCAAACCGGGGCACTTTAAAGAGCAGTACTTC
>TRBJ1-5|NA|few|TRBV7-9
CASALGLGNQPQHF
TGTGCCAGCGCTCTGGGGTTGGGCAATCAGCCCCAGCATTTT
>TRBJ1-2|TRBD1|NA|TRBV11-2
CASEALQGRGGYTF
TGTGCCAGCGAAGCCCTACAGGGGCGGGGTGGCTACACCTTC
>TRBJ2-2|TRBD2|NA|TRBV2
CASRWLAGTGELFF
TGTGCCAGCAGGTGGCTAGCGGGCACCGGGGAGCTGTTTTTT
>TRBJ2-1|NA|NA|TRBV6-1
CASSYSWEQFF
TGTGCCAGCAGTTATAGCTGGGAGCAGTTCTTC
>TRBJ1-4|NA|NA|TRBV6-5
CASRRVQSEKLFF
TGTGCCAGCCGTCGAGTCCAAAGTGAAAAACTGTTTTTT
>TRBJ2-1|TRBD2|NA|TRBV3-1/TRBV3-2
CASSQLAGNTNEQFF
TGTGCCAGCAGCCAACTAGCGGGGAATACCAATGAGCAGTTCTTC
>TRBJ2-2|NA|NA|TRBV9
CASSREGLNTGELFF
TGTGCCAGCAGCCGCGAAGGGTTGAACACCGGGGAGCTGTTTTTT
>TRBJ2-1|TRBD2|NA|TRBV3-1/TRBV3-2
CASSQGASREWFYNEQFF
TGTGCCAGCAGCCAAGGAGCCTCGCGGGAGTGGTTCTACAATGAGCAGTTCTTC
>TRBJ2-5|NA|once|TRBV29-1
CSVVVLGKTQYF
TGCAGCGTTGTCGTCCTCGGGAAGACCCAGTACTTC
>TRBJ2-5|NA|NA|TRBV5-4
CASSSQGQETQYF
TGTGCCAGCAGCTCTCAGGGCCAAGAGACCCAGTACTTC
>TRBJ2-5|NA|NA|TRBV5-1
CASSLKLKETQYF
TGCGCCAGCAGCTTGAAGCTAAAGGAGACCCAGTACTTC
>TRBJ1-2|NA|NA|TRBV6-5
CASSSRLDGYTF
TGTGCCAGCAGTTCCCGGTTGGATGGCTACACCTTC
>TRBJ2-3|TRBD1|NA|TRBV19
CASSIVRGPPDTQYF
TGTGCCAGTAGTATAGTGAGGGGGCCGCCAGATACGCAGTATTTT
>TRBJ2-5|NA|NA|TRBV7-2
CASSPRSETQYF
TGTGCCAGCAGCCCCCGGTCGGAGACCCAGTACTTC
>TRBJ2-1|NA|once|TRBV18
CASSPGSGRAYNEQFF
TGTGCCAGCTCACCGGGTTCAGGTCGAGCCTACAATGAGCAGTTCTTC
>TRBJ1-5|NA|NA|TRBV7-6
CASSLGPWGNQPQHF
TGTGCCAGCAGCTTAGGGCCATGGGGCAATCAGCCCCAGCATTTT
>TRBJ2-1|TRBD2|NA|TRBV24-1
CATSDSGREGIEQFF
TGTGCCACCAGTGATAGCGGGAGGGAGGGCATTGAGCAGTTCTTC
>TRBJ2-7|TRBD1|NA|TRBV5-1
CASSSGTVYEQYF
TGCGCCAGCAGCTCTGGGACAGTCTACGAGCAGTACTTC
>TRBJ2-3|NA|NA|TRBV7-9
CASSSADTQYF
TGTGCCAGCAGCTCAGCAGATACGCAGTATTTT
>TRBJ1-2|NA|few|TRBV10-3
CAISESTQWGDGYTF
TGTGCCATCAGTGAGTCGACTCAATGGGGGGATGGCTACACCTTC
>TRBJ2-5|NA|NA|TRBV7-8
CASSFSTGQETQYF
TGTGCCAGCAGCTTTTCGACGGGCCAAGAGACCCAGTACTTC
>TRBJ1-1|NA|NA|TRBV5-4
CASSLFPQGNTEAFF
TGTGCCAGCAGCTTGTTTCCCCAGGGGAACACTGAAGCTTTCTTT
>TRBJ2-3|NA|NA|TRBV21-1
CPSSRSGDEPFGITDTQYF
TGTCCCAGCAGCAGGTCAGGGGATGAGCCCTTCGGGATCACAGATACGCAGTATTTT
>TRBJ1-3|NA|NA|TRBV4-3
CASSLLISGSSGNTIYF
TGCGCCAGCAGCCTTTTGATTTCAGGGAGCTCTGGAAACACCATATATTTT
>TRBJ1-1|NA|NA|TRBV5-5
CASSSFWAGEAFF
TGTGCCAGCAGCTCCTTTTGGGCAGGAGAAGCTTTCTTT
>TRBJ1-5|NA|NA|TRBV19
CASRRGNQPQHF
TGTGCCAGTAGAAGGGGTAACCAGCCCCAGCATTTT
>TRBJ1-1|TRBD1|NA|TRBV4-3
CASSQDRPDRRVGTEAFF
TGCGCCAGCAGCCAAGATCGTCCGGACAGGAGGGTTGGAACTGAAGCTTTCTTT
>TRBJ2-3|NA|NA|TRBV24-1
CATQGYESTDTQYF
TGTGCCACTCAGGGTTACGAATCCACAGATACGCAGTATTTT
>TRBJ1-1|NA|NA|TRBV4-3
CASSQDGWDAAFF
TGCGCCAGCAGCCAAGACGGATGGGATGCGGCTTTCTTT
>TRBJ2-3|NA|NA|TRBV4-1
CASSLSSGADTQYF
TGCGCCAGCAGCCTCTCCTCGGGTGCAGATACGCAGTATTTT
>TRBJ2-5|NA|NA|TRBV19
CASSISGGLETQYF
TGTGCCAGTAGTATCTCCGGGGGTCTAGAGACCCAGTACTTC
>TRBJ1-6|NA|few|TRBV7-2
CASSLWLNSPLHF
TGTGCCAGCAGCTTATGGCTAAATTCACCCCTCCACTTT
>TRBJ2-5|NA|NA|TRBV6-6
CASSYSLPGVGETQYF
TGTGCCAGCAGTTACTCATTACCGGGGGTTGGGGAGACCCAGTACTTC
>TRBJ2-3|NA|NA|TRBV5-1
CASRRGGATGLSTDTQYF
TGCGCCAGCAGGCGAGGCGGGGCTACCGGACTAAGCACAGATACGCAGTATTTT
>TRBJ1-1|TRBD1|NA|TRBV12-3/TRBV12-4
CASSFRGLAFF
TGTGCCAGCAGTTTCAGGGGGTTAGCTTTCTTT
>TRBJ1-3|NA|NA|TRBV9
CASSEPGQGNTIYF
TGTGCCAGCAGCGAGCCAGGACAGGGAAACACCATATATTTT
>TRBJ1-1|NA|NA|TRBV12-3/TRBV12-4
CASSFGGIEAFF
TGTGCCAGCAGTTTTGGGGGGATTGAAGCTTTCTTT
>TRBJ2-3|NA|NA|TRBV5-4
CASSGRNSRVGTQYF
TGTGCCAGCAGTGGGAGGAACAGTCGCGTGGGTACGCAGTATTTT
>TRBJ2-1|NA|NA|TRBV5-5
CASSGTPPGWGYNEQFF
TGTGCCAGCAGCGGGACCCCCCCAGGCTGGGGCTACAATGAGCAGTTCTTC
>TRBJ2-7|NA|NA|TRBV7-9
CASSLVGYEQYF
TGTGCCAGCAGCTTAGTCGGCTACGAGCAGTACTTC
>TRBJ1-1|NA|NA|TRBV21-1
CASSKRGALPEAFF
TGTGCCAGCAGCAAAAGGGGGGCCCTACCAGAAGCTTTCTTT